Below, 28 T cell receptor beta chains from the same sample are listed, as sequenced in a study of response to subunit inactivated influenza vaccine (dated by TCRdb to 2017 to 2018). The library was built by means of RT-PCR. The sample was run on an Illumina HiSeq 2500. Using fastp at Q25 and MiXCR, TCRdb reprocessed the public reads and kept productive beta chains. Records with the same CDR3 protein are collapsed into one entry carrying the most frequent genes and DNA. The sample table lists under 750,000 distinct CDR3 sequences, roughly 12% of them with a count of one. The biggest ten clones account for 9.5% to 13% of the sample. Source: PBMCs from blood, taken on the day of vaccination. The receptors originated from a man aged 45-65 years who received an inactivated influenza vaccine. Donor details come from another sample of the same person, matched by shared clones.

Details on this clonotype: A read error may produce the germline difference seen at one junction end. The genes are TRBV7-2 and TRBJ2-3; D unclear. The CDR3 contains 14 residues. Germline assignment: CDR1 SGHTA and CDR2 FQGNSA. The CDR3 region has the DNA TGTGCCTGCAGCCCCCACCCTGACACAGATACGCAGTATTTT. It codes for CACSPHPDTDTQYF.

The rearrangement links TRBV7-8 to TRBJ2-1, with TRBD2 as a possible D gene (6 bases). Trimming cost V 5 bases and J 4 bases, with 15 bases left between them. From germline, CDR1 is SGHVS and CDR2 FQNEAQ. The CDR3 totals 15 residues. The CDR3 bases are TGTGCCAGCAGCCCGGGACTCACGGGGTACAATGAGCAGTTCTTC. As protein: CASSPGLTGYNEQFF.

J is TRBJ2-3 and V is TRBV28; 7 bases agree with TRBD1. V shed 6 bases, J shed 2 bases, and the junction held 5 bases outside the gene matches. CDR1 and CDR2 (germline): MDHEN, SYDVKM. The CDR3 has 14 residues. The CDR3 loop reads CASSTTGDTDTQYF. CDR3 DNA: TGTGCCAGCAGCACTACAGGGGACACAGATACGCAGTATTTT.

In this sample, this clonotype turned up a few times. This chain joins TRBV5-1 and TRBJ2-1; 10 bases line up with TRBD2. Germline trimming cut 4 bases from V and 3 bases from J; bases unmatched to any gene: 4. The CDR3 loop spans 15 amino acids. Germline V gives CDR1 SGHRS, CDR2 YFSETQ. CDR3 residues: CASSDGTSVYNEQFF. The DNA of the CDR3 is TGCGCCAGCAGCGACGGGACTAGCGTCTACAATGAGCAGTTCTTC.

The chain has TRBV12-3 or TRBV12-4 and TRBJ2-1; 11 bases align to TRBD2. The CDR3 contains 15 residues. V was clipped by 1 base and J by 8 bases; unmatched bases: 4. The CDR3 DNA is TGTGCCAGCAGTTTAGTAGCGGGAGGGCGCCATGAGCAGTTCTTC. It specifies CASSLVAGGRHEQFF.

This clonotype was counted at least ten times. V usage is TRBV7-9 and J usage is TRBJ2-7; TRBD1 might be the D (7 bases). V lost 10 bases and J lost 4, with 14 bases in between. Germline values: CDR1 SEHNR, CDR2 FQNEAQ (reference sequence). The CDR3 totals 12 residues. The CDR3 bases are TGTGCCACCGCAGGGGGGAAGTACGAGCAGTACTTC. Its protein is CATAGGKYEQYF.

This clonotype was seen a handful of times. This sequence joins TRBV12-3 or TRBV12-4 and TRBJ2-5, with 8 bases aligning to TRBD1. This CDR3 comprises 14 residues. After removal of 5 bases from V and 4 bases from J, the junction contained 6 bases not matched to a gene. CDR3 region: CASSPPQGAETQYF. CDR3 DNA: TGTGCCAGCAGTCCCCCCCAGGGGGCAGAGACCCAGTACTTC.

The chain is built from TRBV21-1 and TRBJ2-5; TRBD1 is the table's D call, not checked against the DNA. TRBV21-1 is listed as a pseudogene. The CDR3 consists of 14 residues. This chain's CDR3 is CASSWGGPQETQYF. The CDR3 DNA reads TGTGCCAGCAGTTGGGGGGGGCCTCAAGAGACCCAGTACTTC.

In its sample, this clonotype was seen a few times. The J gene is TRBJ1-6, the V gene TRBV10-3, with 7 bases aligning to TRBD1. The J segment lost 6 bases and the V segment lost 4 bases, leaving 6 bases of the junction unmatched. The CDR3 loop spans 15 amino acids. Germline assignment: CDR1 ENHRY and CDR2 SYGVKD. DNA for the CDR3: TGTGCCATCAGTGCGGGGGGACAGATTAATTCACCCCTCCACTTT. It translates to CAISAGGQINSPLHF.

The chain has TRBV9 and TRBJ2-1, with D possibly matching TRBD2 (7 bases). Germline V gene sequence: CDR1 SGDLS, CDR2 YYNGEE. The CDR3 is 14 amino acids. The V and J ends lost 1 base and 7 bases respectively, with 12 bases between them. The CDR3 nucleotides read TGTGCCAGCAGCGTAAGGGGGGGTCAAAATGAGCAGTTCTTC. It encodes CASSVRGGQNEQFF.

This clonotype was seen a handful of times. The rearrangement joins TRBV12-3 or TRBV12-4 to TRBJ2-1; 10 bases fit TRBD2. The V segment lost 6 bases and the J segment 2 bases; nucleotides outside the gene matches: 4. This CDR3 spans 15 amino acids. The chain's CDR3 is CASRYSGGPYNEQFF. The CDR3 nucleotides read TGTGCCAGCAGATATAGCGGGGGGCCCTACAATGAGCAGTTCTTC.

This clonotype appeared many times. V usage is TRBV3-1 and J usage is TRBJ2-1; 8 nucleotides match TRBD2. Trimming removed 1 base from V and 8 bases from J; junction bases left unmatched: 10. The CDR3 has 16 amino acids. CDR1 and CDR2 (germline): LGHDT, YNNKEL (reference sequence). The CDR3 sequence: CASSQVVGTSVHEQFF. The DNA for the CDR3 is TGTGCCAGCAGCCAAGTCGTCGGGACTAGTGTTCATGAGCAGTTCTTC.

V and J are TRBV7-8 and TRBJ2-2; D is perhaps TRBD2 (6 bases). V gave up 0 bases and J gave up 0 bases, with 11 bases separating them. The CDR3 consists of 17 residues. Germline CDR1 SGHVS, CDR2 FQNEAQ. In nucleotides, the CDR3 is TGTGCCAGCAGCTTAGCGGGGGGTACCGCGAACACCGGGGAGCTGTTTTTT. Residues: CASSLAGGTANTGELFF.

The chain carries TRBV5-1 and TRBJ2-1; TRBD2 might be the D (7 bases). Trimming took 3 bases from V and 1 from J, leaving 14 bases between them. Per germline, CDR1 SGHRS and CDR2 YFSETQ. The CDR3 extends over 16 amino acids. CDR3 sequence: CASSSHGGLSYNEQFF. In DNA form, the CDR3 reads TGCGCCAGCAGCTCCCACGGGGGGCTGTCCTACAATGAGCAGTTCTTC.

This clonotype was detected ten times or more. The chain combines TRBV20-1 with TRBJ2-7, with 7 positions matching TRBD2. From germline, CDR1 is DFQATT and CDR2 SNEGSKA (reference sequence). The CDR3 consists of 15 residues. With 2 bases clipped from V and 3 bases from J, the junction kept 10 bases outside the gene matches. CDR3 sequence (DNA): TGCAGTGCTAGACTTCCGAGACTAGCAGACTACGAGCAGTACTTC. Its translation is CSARLPRLADYEQYF.

The table lists this clonotype with many counts. The chain carries TRBV12-3 or TRBV12-4 and TRBJ1-2; tentatively, D is TRBD1 (6 bases). V shed 6 bases and J shed 3 bases, with 23 bases lying between them. This CDR3 has 17 amino acids. In nucleotides, the CDR3 is TGTGCCAGCAGACGAAGGGGGGGCGGGATGGACTACTATGGCTACACCTTC. Residues: CASRRRGGGMDYYGYTF.

This chain connects TRBV6-2 or TRBV6-3 to TRBJ2-2, with D perhaps matching TRBD2 (5 bases). CDR3 length equals 15 residues. Germline values: CDR1 MNHEY, CDR2 SVGEGT. Trimming removed 7 bases at V and 2 bases at J, with 14 bases between. The CDR3 sequence is CASTDRGENTGELFF. For the CDR3, the DNA is TGTGCCAGCACAGATCGGGGAGAAAACACCGGGGAGCTGTTTTTT.

This clonotype came up a few times. The rearrangement uses TRBV3-1 and TRBJ2-1; D uncertain. V lost 0 bases and J 1 base, leaving 13 bases between the germline ends. The CDR3 covers 17 residues. Germline CDR1 LGHDT, CDR2 YNNKEL (reference sequence). The CDR3 sequence is CASSQDSAAHSYNEQFF. CDR3 DNA: TGTGCCAGCAGCCAAGATTCGGCGGCCCATTCCTACAATGAGCAGTTCTTC.

The chain carries TRBV5-1 and TRBJ1-2; TRBD1 matches at 9 bases. J lost 4 bases, V lost 5 bases, and 9 bases had no gene match. CDR1 and CDR2 (germline): SGHRS, YFSETQ. The CDR3 loop spans 15 amino acids. In DNA, the CDR3 is TGCGCCAGCAGTCCCGGGACAGGGAGTATCTATGGCTACACCTTC. Residues: CASSPGTGSIYGYTF.

The J gene is TRBJ2-7, the V gene TRBV7-9; D is uncertain. Germline V gene sequence: CDR1 SEHNR, CDR2 FQNEAQ (reference sequence). The CDR3 is 15 residues long. Trimming cost V 5 bases and J 6 bases, with 20 bases left between them. This CDR3 is CASSPGALSAVEQYF. CDR3 in DNA: TGTGCCAGCAGCCCGGGCGCATTGTCTGCCGTCGAGCAGTACTTC.

This chain connects TRBV7-2 to TRBJ2-2, with D perhaps TRBD1 (6 bases). V was shortened by 5 bases and J by 4 bases, with 11 bases between the two germline ends. There are 14 residues in the CDR3. Germline CDR1 is SGHTA and CDR2 is FQGNSA. CDR3 bases: TGTGCCAGCAGCCTCGACAGGATCACCGGGGAGCTGTTTTTT. It yields the protein CASSLDRITGELFF.

At least ten counts were recorded for this clonotype. The chain carries TRBV7-2 and TRBJ2-4; perhaps TRBD2 as D (6 bases). This CDR3 is 17 amino acids long. CDR1 and CDR2 from the germline V gene are SGHTA and FQGNSA. Trimming removed 3 bases from V and 4 bases from J, with 19 bases in between. DNA for the CDR3: TGTGCCAGCAGCTTCGGCCCCTACGGGAGTTCAAAAAACATTCAGTACTTC. This gives the protein CASSFGPYGSSKNIQYF.

The chain employs TRBV4-2 and TRBJ2-3; 8 bases fit TRBD2. The CDR3 is 16 residues long. The V gene end was trimmed by 4 bases and the J gene end by 3 bases; junction bases not matched to a gene: 9. In germline, CDR1 is LGHNA, CDR2 YNFKEQ. The CDR3 nucleotides are TGTGCCAGCAGCCCCCACGGGACTAGTGCAACAGATACGCAGTATTTT. Residues: CASSPHGTSATDTQYF.

The rearrangement joins TRBV3-1 to TRBJ2-1, with D uncertain. Trimming took off 1 base at V and 5 bases at J, with 12 bases between the two ends. The CDR3 extends over 15 amino acids. The germline gives CDR1 LGHDT, CDR2 YNNKEL (reference sequence). CDR3 loop: CASSQVAGGDNEQFF. The CDR3 nucleotides read TGTGCCAGCAGCCAAGTGGCAGGTGGGGACAATGAGCAGTTCTTC.

This clonotype was counted a few times. The chain employs TRBV29-1 and TRBJ2-3; the D call may be TRBD1 or TRBD2 (5 bases each). The V gene lost 4 bases and the J gene lost 0 bases, with 11 bases spanning the gap. The CDR3 runs 14 residues. The germline gives CDR1 SQVTM, CDR2 ANQGSEA. For the CDR3, the DNA is TGCAGCGTTGCCCCGAGGGGAAGCACAGATACGCAGTATTTT. This gives the protein CSVAPRGSTDTQYF.

The CDR3 loop is CASSPRTSTGTEPYEQYF. CDR3 bases: TGTGCCAGCTCACCGAGGACGTCGACAGGGACGGAGCCCTACGAGCAGTACTTC. This chain connects TRBV18 to TRBJ2-7, with 7 nucleotides matching TRBD1. V was clipped by 3 bases and J by 2 bases; unmatched bases: 16. Germline V gene lookup returns CDR1 KGHSH and CDR2 LQKENI. This CDR3 region has 18 residues.

This clonotype has more than one count but fewer than ten. V is TRBV28 and J is TRBJ1-6; D possibly corresponds to TRBD1 (6 bases). The germline gives CDR1 MDHEN, CDR2 SYDVKM. This CDR3 is built from 16 residues. With 5 bases removed from V and 0 bases from J, the gap between germline ends came to 11 bases. CDR3 in amino acids: CASSPRTDSYNSPLHF. DNA of the CDR3: TGTGCCAGCAGTCCCCGGACAGACTCCTATAATTCACCCCTCCACTTT.

This clonotype was seen a few times. CDR3 residues: CSARDGYQGKETQYF. The CDR3 DNA is TGCAGTGCTAGAGATGGTTACCAGGGCAAAGAGACCCAGTACTTC. This chain joins TRBV20-1 and TRBJ2-5; possible D gene TRBD1, 5 bases. The CDR3 sequence is 15 residues long. V dropped 0 bases and J dropped 3 bases, with 14 bases sitting between them. CDR1 and CDR2 from the germline V gene are DFQATT and SNEGSKA (reference sequence).